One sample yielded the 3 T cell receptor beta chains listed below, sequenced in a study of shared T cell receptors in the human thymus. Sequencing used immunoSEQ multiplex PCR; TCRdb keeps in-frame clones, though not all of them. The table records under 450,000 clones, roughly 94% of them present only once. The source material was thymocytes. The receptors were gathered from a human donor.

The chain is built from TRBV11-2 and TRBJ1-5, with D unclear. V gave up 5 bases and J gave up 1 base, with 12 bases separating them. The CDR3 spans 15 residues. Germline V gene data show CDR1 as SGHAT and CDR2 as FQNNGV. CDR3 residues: CASSEGTRSNQPQHF. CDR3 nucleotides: TGTGCCAGCAGCGAGGGCACCAGGAGCAATCAGCCCCAGCATTTT. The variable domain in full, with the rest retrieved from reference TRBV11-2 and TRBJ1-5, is EAGVAQSPRYKIIEKRQSVAFWCNPISGHATLYWYQQILGQGPKLLIQFQNNGVVDDSQLPKDRFSAERLKGVDSTLKIQPAKLEDSAVYLCASSEGTRSNQPQHFGDGTRLSIL.

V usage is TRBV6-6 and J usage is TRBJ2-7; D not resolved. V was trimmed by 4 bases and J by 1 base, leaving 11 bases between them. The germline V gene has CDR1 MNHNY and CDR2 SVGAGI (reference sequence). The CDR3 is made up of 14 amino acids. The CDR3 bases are TGTGCCAGCAGTTTCGACTTGAAATCCTACGAGCAGTACTTC. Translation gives CASSFDLKSYEQYF.

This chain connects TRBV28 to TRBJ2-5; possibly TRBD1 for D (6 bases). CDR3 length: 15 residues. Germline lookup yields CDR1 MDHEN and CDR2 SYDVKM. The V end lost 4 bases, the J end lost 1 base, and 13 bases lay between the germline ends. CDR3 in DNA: TGTGCCAGCAGTTCCCATGGACAGTCCCAAGAGACCCAGTACTTC. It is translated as CASSSHGQSQETQYF.